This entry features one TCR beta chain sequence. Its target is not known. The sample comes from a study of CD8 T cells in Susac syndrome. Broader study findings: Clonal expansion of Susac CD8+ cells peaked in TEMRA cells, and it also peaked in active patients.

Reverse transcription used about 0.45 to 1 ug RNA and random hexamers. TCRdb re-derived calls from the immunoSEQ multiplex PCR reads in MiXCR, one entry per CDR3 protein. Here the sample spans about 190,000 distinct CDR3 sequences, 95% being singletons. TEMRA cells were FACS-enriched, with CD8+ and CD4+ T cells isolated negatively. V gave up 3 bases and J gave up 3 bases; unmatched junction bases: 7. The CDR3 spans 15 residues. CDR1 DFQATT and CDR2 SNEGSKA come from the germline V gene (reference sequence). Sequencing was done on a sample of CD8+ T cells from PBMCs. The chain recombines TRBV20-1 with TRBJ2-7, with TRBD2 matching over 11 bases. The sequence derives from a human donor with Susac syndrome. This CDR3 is CSARLLAGEGYEQYF. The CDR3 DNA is TGCAGTGCTAGGCTACTAGCGGGAGAAGGCTACGAGCAGTACTTC.